This entry lists 10 T cell receptor beta chains sequenced from one sample in a study of blood T cell repertoires in COVID-19. Method: immunoSEQ multiplex PCR; TCRdb's copy keeps in-frame clones and lacks some. The repertoire holds about 100,000 clones, around 88% seen once, with roughly 4.7% in the top ten. The sample comprised peripheral blood. The receptors originated from a human donor in a cohort sampled during active COVID-19.

V usage is TRBV5-8 and J usage is TRBJ2-7, with TRBD1 identical over 7 bases. Germline loops: CDR1 SGHTS, CDR2 YDEGEE. The J segment lost 3 bases and the V segment lost 2 bases, leaving 14 bases of the junction unmatched. The CDR3 runs to 17 residues. CDR3 nucleotides: TGTGCCAGCAGCTTTAGACAGGGTGACTCACCCAACTACGAGCAGTACTTC. Translated: CASSFRQGDSPNYEQYF.

The chain uses TRBV7-9 and TRBJ2-1; possibly TRBD1 for D (6 bases). Germline CDR1 SEHNR, CDR2 FQNEAQ (reference sequence). Trimming shortened V by 1 base and J by 9 bases, and 13 bases separated the two germline ends. There are 14 residues in the CDR3. DNA of the CDR3: TGTGCCAGCAGCTTAGTTTCAGGGGCAGGTGAGCAGTTCTTC. It yields the protein CASSLVSGAGEQFF.

J is TRBJ2-1 and V is TRBV6-5; 12 bases align to TRBD2. The CDR3 runs to 15 residues. With V trimmed by 6 bases and J by 7 bases, 7 bases remained unmatched. Germline V gene sequence: CDR1 MNHEY, CDR2 SVGAGI. The CDR3 protein is CASRQTSGSINEQFF. The DNA for the CDR3 is TGTGCCAGCAGGCAGACTAGCGGGAGTATAAATGAGCAGTTCTTC.

The V and J genes are TRBV19 and TRBJ2-7; no clear D. V lost 2 bases, J lost 3 bases, and 11 bases lay in between. CDR1 is LNHDA and CDR2 is SQIVND in the germline V gene (reference sequence). The CDR3 length is 14 residues. The CDR3 nucleotides are TGTGCCAGTAGTATAAATAACAGAAACTACGAGCAGTACTTC. Its translation is CASSINNRNYEQYF.

The V call is TRBV19, the J call TRBJ1-2; D perhaps matches TRBD1 (6 bases). The V gene lost 3 bases and the J gene lost 1 base, with 12 bases spanning the gap. The CDR3 spans 15 residues. Germline V gene sequence: CDR1 LNHDA, CDR2 SQIVND (reference sequence). This chain's CDR3 is CASSIGDTINYGYTF. The CDR3 nucleotides read TGTGCCAGTAGTATTGGGGACACCATTAACTATGGCTACACCTTC.

The rearrangement joins TRBV18 to TRBJ2-4; tentative D call: TRBD1 (6 bases). The CDR3 is 14 amino acids. V lost 2 bases and J 1 base, leaving 6 bases between the germline ends. Germline V lookup: CDR1 KGHSH, CDR2 LQKENI. CDR3 region: CASSPTGAKNIQYF. The CDR3 nucleotides are TGTGCCAGCTCACCAACAGGGGCCAAAAACATTCAGTACTTC.

The gene calls are TRBV3-1 (or the pseudogene TRBV3-2) and TRBJ2-7, with a weak D call TRBD1 (5 bases). Germline V CDR1 and CDR2: LGHDT, YNNKEL (reference sequence). V was shortened by 1 base and J by 3 bases, with 10 bases between the two germline ends. The CDR3 covers 14 residues. The CDR3 coding sequence is TGTGCCAGCAGCCAAGGGACACTTAACTACGAGCAGTACTTC. This sequence encodes CASSQGTLNYEQYF.

CDR3 amino acids: CASKTETGGDSEQYF. The CDR3, as DNA: TGTGCCAGCAAGACCGAGACAGGGGGAGACTCCGAGCAGTACTTC. The chain links TRBV4-2 to TRBJ2-7, with 9 bases lining up with TRBD1. Germline CDR1 is LGHNA and CDR2 is YNFKEQ. The trim removed 7 bases at V and 6 bases at J, leaving 13 bases unmatched. This CDR3 is built from 15 residues.

The J gene is TRBJ1-1, the V gene TRBV2, with TRBD1 matching 8 bases. CDR3 length: 14 residues. Germline V gene lookup returns CDR1 SNHLY and CDR2 FYNNEI. The ends lost 4 bases at V and 4 bases at J; junction bases unmatched: 5. CDR3 amino acids: CASSVPGGFTEAFF. In DNA, the CDR3 is TGTGCCAGCAGTGTTCCAGGGGGCTTCACTGAAGCTTTCTTT.

The table lists this clone with a few counts. CDR3 in DNA: TGTGCCAGCAGCCCGGCAGGGCAGTCTGGAAACACCATATATTTT. Translation gives CASSPAGQSGNTIYF. This chain joins TRBV5-4 and TRBJ1-3; maybe TRBD1 (5 bases). The V end was cut by 4 bases, the J end by 1 base, with 12 bases between. This CDR3 is built from 15 residues. Looked up from germline, CDR1 is SGHNT and CDR2 is YYREEE (reference sequence).